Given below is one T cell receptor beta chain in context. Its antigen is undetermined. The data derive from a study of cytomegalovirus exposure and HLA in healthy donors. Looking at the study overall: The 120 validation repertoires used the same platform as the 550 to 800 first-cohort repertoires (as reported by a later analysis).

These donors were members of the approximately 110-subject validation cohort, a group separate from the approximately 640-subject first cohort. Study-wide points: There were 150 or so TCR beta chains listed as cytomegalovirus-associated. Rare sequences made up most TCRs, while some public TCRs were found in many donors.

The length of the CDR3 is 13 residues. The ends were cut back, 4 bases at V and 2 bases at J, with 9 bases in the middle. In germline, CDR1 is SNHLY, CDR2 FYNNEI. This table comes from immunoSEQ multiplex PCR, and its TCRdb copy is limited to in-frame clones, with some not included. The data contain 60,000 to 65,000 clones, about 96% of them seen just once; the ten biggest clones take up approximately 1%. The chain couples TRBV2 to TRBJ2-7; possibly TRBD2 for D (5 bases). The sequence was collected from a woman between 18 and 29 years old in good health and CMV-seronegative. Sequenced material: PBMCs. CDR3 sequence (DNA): TGTGCCAGCAGTGGGGTGGGAGCCTACGAGCAGTACTTC. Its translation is CASSGVGAYEQYF.